These 28 T cell receptor beta chains came from one sample sequenced in a study of blood T cells in healthy people across ages. Then a second PCR, running roughly 7 to 11 cycles, was carried out with a sample-barcoded 5' primer and a J-beta primer mix. MiXCR, applied by TCRdb to the 5' RACE reads, yields one record per CDR3 protein. The profile shows around 780,000 distinct CDR3 sequences, approximately 24% of them singletons. The sample was also reused in another study, on T cells of mothers and their children.

Sequenced: blood. These receptors were taken from a boy aged 5-17 years in good health.

The count of this clonotype is one. This sequence joins TRBV20-1 and TRBJ2-5; 8 bases map to TRBD1. Looked up from germline, CDR1 is DFQATT and CDR2 is SNEGSKA (reference sequence). V was clipped by 5 bases and J by 3 bases; unmatched bases: 5. This CDR3 spans 13 amino acids. CDR3 nucleotides: TGCAGTGCTGCCAGGGGGCGGGAAGAGACCCAGTACTTC. It is translated as CSAARGREETQYF.

This chain connects TRBV5-1 to TRBJ2-5; D ambiguous. The germline gives CDR1 SGHRS, CDR2 YFSETQ. The CDR3 is 15 amino acids. The V end lost 0 bases, the J end lost 5 bases, and 14 bases lay between the germline ends. CDR3 region: CASSLGVTGRETQYF. The CDR3 coding sequence is TGCGCCAGCAGCTTGGGGGTAACCGGTAGGGAGACCCAGTACTTC.

V usage is TRBV3-1 and J usage is TRBJ1-2; D gene ambiguous. The germline V gene has CDR1 LGHDT and CDR2 YNNKEL (reference sequence). The CDR3 consists of 14 residues. Trimming pared 4 bases from V and 2 bases from J, leaving 11 bases between. The CDR3 nucleotides are TGTGCCAGCAGCCTGGACTCCGGGAACTATGGCTACACCTTC. It is translated as CASSLDSGNYGYTF.

Only a few counts were recorded for this clonotype. This chain connects TRBV4-1 to TRBJ2-5, with 7 nucleotides matching TRBD2. The CDR3 has 18 amino acids. With V trimmed by 5 bases and J by 5 bases, 20 bases remained unmatched. The germline V gene has CDR1 MGHRA and CDR2 YSYEKL. CDR3 bases: TGCGCCAGCAGCGCTCGACCGAAAAAGGGACTAAGGTTGGAGACCCAGTACTTC. Translating gives CASSARPKKGLRLETQYF.

V and J are TRBV28 and TRBJ1-1, with TRBD1 as a possible D gene (6 bases). The germline V and J ends were trimmed by 6 bases and 0 bases, with 20 bases remaining between them. The germline CDR1 and CDR2 sequences are MDHEN and SYDVKM. The CDR3 consists of 17 residues. CDR3 residues: CASSHDLSGEMNTEAFF. CDR3 DNA sequence: TGTGCCAGCAGCCACGATCTATCAGGGGAAATGAACACTGAAGCTTTCTTT.

Comment on this clonotype: The CDR3 ends on some other residue instead of the conserved phenylalanine or tryptophan, so this is likely a read error. Because the CDR3's place on the DNA is in doubt, the DNA is left out and the CDR3 is given as listed by TCRdb. This sequence joins TRBV2 and TRBJ2-7; TRBD1, the D gene given by the table, was not confirmed from the DNA. With termini counted, the CDR3 has 11 amino acids. Germline-derived CDR1 and CDR2 are SNHLY and FYNNEI. This CDR3 is CASSRQALSKL.

This clonotype was found a few times. This chain links TRBV24-1 with TRBJ2-2; TRBD2 might be the D (6 bases). V gave up 4 bases and J gave up 0 bases, with 14 bases separating them. The CDR3 has 17 residues. Germline lookup yields CDR1 KGHDR and CDR2 SFDVKD. CDR3 DNA: TGTGCCACCAGTGACTACGCGGGGCGATCGAACACCGGGGAGCTGTTTTTT. Protein: CATSDYAGRSNTGELFF.

The chain recombines TRBV10-3 with TRBJ2-3; 8 bases are a match to TRBD2. Germline values: CDR1 ENHRY, CDR2 SYGVKD. With V trimmed by 4 bases and J by 0 bases, 9 bases remained unmatched. The CDR3 is made up of 17 amino acids. The CDR3 DNA is TGTGCCATCAGTGCCACCGTAGCGGGGACTAGCACAGATACGCAGTATTTT. Translation gives CAISATVAGTSTDTQYF.

This chain uses TRBV6-5 with TRBJ2-5; TRBD1 matches 7 bases. Germline CDR1 MNHEY, CDR2 SVGAGI. V trimming: 7 bases; J trimming: 5 bases; junction bases outside the gene matches: 1. CDR3 length equals 11 residues. CDR3 sequence reads: CASTTGETQYF. The CDR3 DNA reads as TGTGCCAGCACGACAGGGGAGACCCAGTACTTC.

The rearrangement links TRBV20-1 to TRBJ2-5; no firm D call. Deletions cut 0 bases from V and 4 bases from J, with 9 bases between. The CDR3 runs 13 residues. CDR1 and CDR2 from the germline V gene are DFQATT and SNEGSKA (reference sequence). As DNA, the CDR3 is TGCAGTGCTAGAGATCCCCCGGGAGAGACCCAGTACTTC. Translation: CSARDPPGETQYF.

This clonotype was seen only a few times. V gene TRBV29-1 combines with J gene TRBJ2-3; D unclear. The germline CDR1 and CDR2 sequences are SQVTM and ANQGSEA. The length of the CDR3 is 14 residues. Trimming cost V 0 bases and J 6 bases, with 13 bases left between them. In DNA form, the CDR3 reads TGCAGCGTTGAAGAGAAAGGGTTCGGGGATACGCAGTATTTT. Translating gives CSVEEKGFGDTQYF.

V and J are TRBV7-2 and TRBJ1-2; tentative D call: TRBD1 (5 bases). The germline gives CDR1 SGHTA, CDR2 FQGNSA. The CDR3 sequence is 15 residues long. V shed 5 bases and J shed 4 bases, with 17 bases lying between them. CDR3 bases: TGTGCCAGCAGCCCCCGAATGTGGGGCAGCTATGGCTACACCTTC. It translates to CASSPRMWGSYGYTF.

Remarks on this clonotype: This CDR3 fails to terminate in the conserved phenylalanine or tryptophan, so it likely reflects a read error. The chain links TRBV5-1 to TRBJ1-4; D call uncertain. Trimming took off 4 bases at V and 4 bases at J, with 2 bases between the two ends. This CDR3 contains 11 residues. CDR1 is SGHRS and CDR2 is YFSETQ in the germline V gene. CDR3 sequence: CASSHNEKLFC. In nucleotides, the CDR3 is TGCGCCAGCAGCCATAATGAAAAACTGTTTTGT.

For this clonotype: At one end the junction does not follow the germline gene, possibly because of a read error. The V and J genes are TRBV15 and TRBJ2-1, with D possibly matching TRBD1 (5 bases). This CDR3 contains 13 residues. Germline CDR1 is LNHNV and CDR2 is YYDKDF (reference sequence). Here the CDR3 DNA reads TGTGCCACCTCCAGGGCCTCCTACAATGAGCGGTTCTTC. As protein: CATSRASYNERFF.

This clonotype was recorded many times. The genes are TRBV5-1 and TRBJ2-7; the D call may be TRBD1 or TRBD2 (5 bases each). The CDR3 totals 15 residues. V gave up 4 bases and J gave up 2 bases, with 16 bases separating them. From germline, CDR1 is SGHRS and CDR2 YFSETQ. The CDR3 nucleotides are TGCGCCAGCAGCGCCGGGACCGACAATCCCTACGAGCAGTACTTC. Amino acid sequence: CASSAGTDNPYEQYF.

For the CDR3, the DNA is TGTGCCAGCAGTTACAGGCAGGCTGGAAACACCATATATTTT. Amino acid sequence: CASSYRQAGNTIYF. The rearrangement links TRBV6-5 to TRBJ1-3; D is undetermined. V was cut by 2 bases and J by 2 bases, with 7 bases left in between. The CDR3 length is 14 residues. Germline values: CDR1 MNHEY, CDR2 SVGAGI.

A single count supports this clonotype. V usage is TRBV3-1 and J usage is TRBJ2-1; TRBD2 matches 7 bases. The CDR3 is 13 amino acids. The junction had 2 bases not matched to a gene; V was cut back by 2 bases and J by 7 bases. CDR1 and CDR2 from the germline V gene are LGHDT and YNNKEL (reference sequence). DNA for the CDR3: TGTGCCAGCAGCCAATCGGGGGGTAATGAGCAGTTCTTC. Residues: CASSQSGGNEQFF.

The CDR3 protein is CATSDFQGQETQYF. The CDR3 DNA reads as TGTGCCACCAGTGATTTCCAGGGACAAGAGACCCAGTACTTC. J is TRBJ2-5 and V is TRBV24-1; weak D call: TRBD1 (5 bases). V lost 1 base and J 2 bases, leaving 7 bases between the germline ends. The CDR3 runs 14 residues. The germline V gene encodes CDR1 KGHDR and CDR2 SFDVKD.

CDR3 amino acids: CASSYSWTGVYEQYF. CDR3 coding DNA: TGTGCCAGCAGTTACTCCTGGACAGGGGTCTACGAGCAGTACTTC. The chain employs TRBV6-5 and TRBJ2-7; TRBD1 matches at 9 bases. The CDR3 sequence is 15 residues long. In germline, CDR1 is MNHEY, CDR2 SVGAGI. V lost 0 bases and J lost 3; bases outside the gene matches: 3.

For the CDR3, the DNA is TGTGCCAGCAGTAAAGGGGGGACAGGCCTCGCAACTAATGAAAAACTGTTTTTT. It codes for CASSKGGTGLATNEKLFF. The V gene is TRBV2, the J gene TRBJ1-4; TRBD1 agrees at 8 bases. Trimming took 5 bases from V and 0 from J; bases not matched to a gene: 11. Germline V gene data show CDR1 as SNHLY and CDR2 as FYNNEI. This CDR3 spans 18 amino acids. The entire variable domain, with the rest obtained from reference TRBV2 and TRBJ1-4, is as follows: EPEVTQTPSHQVTQMGQEVILRCVPISNHLYFYWYRQILGQKVEFLVSFYNNEISEKSEIFDDQFSVERPDGSNFTLKIRSTKLEDSAMYFCASSKGGTGLATNEKLFFGSGTQLSVL.

The chain recombines TRBV29-1 with TRBJ2-7; TRBD1 aligns across 9 bases. Germline-derived CDR1 and CDR2 are SQVTM and ANQGSEA. Germline trimming cut 0 bases from V and 5 bases from J; bases unmatched to any gene: 5. This CDR3 has 14 amino acids. This CDR3 is CSVEDGDRVHEQYF. CDR3 nucleotide sequence: TGCAGCGTTGAAGACGGGGACAGGGTTCACGAGCAGTACTTC.

As for this clonotype: Because the CDR3 is missing its conserved closing phenylalanine or tryptophan, this is likely a read error. The chain joins TRBV5-1 to TRBJ2-7; 9 nucleotides match TRBD1. This CDR3 comprises 15 residues. CDR1 is SGHRS, CDR2 YFSETQ, per germline. The ends lost 4 bases at V and 2 bases at J; junction bases unmatched: 7. CDR3 DNA sequence: TGCGCCAGCAGCACGGGACAGGGAATGACCTACGAGCAGTACCTC. It yields the protein CASSTGQGMTYEQYL.

This clonotype occurred a few times. The CDR3 DNA sequence: TGTGCCAGCAGCCCTGCAATTAGCACAGATACGCAGTATTTT. Protein product: CASSPAISTDTQYF. This chain links TRBV7-2 with TRBJ2-3, with no clear D. This CDR3 has 14 amino acids. Per the germline V gene, CDR1 is SGHTA and CDR2 is FQGNSA. Trimming left V 5 bases short and J 0 bases short, with 9 bases between.

The table lists this clonotype with a few counts. The chain links TRBV3-1 to TRBJ2-7; maybe TRBD1 (5 bases). Trimming removed 4 bases at V and 2 bases at J, with 12 bases between. The germline CDR1 and CDR2 sequences are LGHDT and YNNKEL (reference sequence). CDR3 length equals 14 residues. CDR3 bases: TGTGCCAGCAGCCCCCGACAGACCCCCTACGAGCAGTACTTC. Encoded protein: CASSPRQTPYEQYF.

V usage is TRBV5-1 and J usage is TRBJ1-2; no firm D call. The germline gives CDR1 SGHRS, CDR2 YFSETQ. The CDR3 consists of 14 residues. The germline V and J ends were trimmed by 0 bases and 3 bases, with 9 bases remaining between them. The CDR3 DNA is TGCGCCAGCAGCTTGGGCAGTTTAGACTATGGCTACACCTTC. This sequence encodes CASSLGSLDYGYTF.

The chain has TRBV7-2 and TRBJ1-2; 9 nucleotides match TRBD1. The germline CDR1 and CDR2 sequences are SGHTA and FQGNSA. The CDR3 is 13 amino acids. J gave up 8 bases and V 5 bases, and 6 bases lay outside the gene matches. Here the CDR3 DNA reads TGTGCCAGCAGCAGGGACAGGGTCCGCGGCTACACCTTC. Protein sequence: CASSRDRVRGYTF.

This clonotype occurred once. The V and J genes are TRBV11-2 and TRBJ2-1; 12 bases are shared with TRBD2. V lost 5 bases, J lost 7 bases, and 12 bases stayed unmatched. The CDR3 sequence is 17 residues long. Germline V lookup: CDR1 SGHAT, CDR2 FQNNGV. The CDR3 loop is CASSRPPTSGGQNEQFF. The CDR3 DNA reads TGTGCCAGCAGCCGCCCCCCAACTAGCGGGGGGCAGAATGAGCAGTTCTTC. Based on the CDR3 plus reference TRBV11-2 and TRBJ2-1, the full variable domain is EAGVAQSPRYKIIEKRQSVAFWCNPISGHATLYWYQQILGQGPKLLIQFQNNGVVDDSQLPKDRFSAERLKGVDSTLKIQPAKLEDSAVYLCASSRPPTSGGQNEQFFGPGTRLTVL.

This clonotype was observed a few times. J is TRBJ2-1 and V is TRBV24-1, with D maybe TRBD2 (5 bases). Germline CDR1 KGHDR, CDR2 SFDVKD. Trimming stripped 2 bases from V and 7 bases from J, with 14 bases between. The CDR3 extends over 15 amino acids. The CDR3: CATSDYAGERNEQFF. For the CDR3, the DNA is TGTGCCACCAGTGATTATGCCGGGGAACGGAATGAGCAGTTCTTC.